The source of this T cell receptor (beta chain) is a study of identical twins. MiXCR, run by TCRdb on the 5' RACE reads, gives a single entry per CDR3 protein. The sample lists roughly 770,000 distinct CDR3 sequences, about 20% occurring once. In germline, CDR1 is DFQATT, CDR2 SNEGSKA (reference sequence). V was cut by 6 bases and J by 2 bases, with 14 bases left in between. This CDR3 is 14 amino acids long. General study results and limits: Sequences that were beta out-of-frame showed weaker excess twin sharing. Compared with unrelated sharing, twin-shared out-of-frame alpha sequences had more low-probability sequences.

About this clonotype itself: Its antigen is not identified.

This sample was also put to use in a study of T cells expressing NK-cell markers. As that study records: Eight donors were sequenced, seven testing HCMV-seropositive and one testing seronegative. Dominant NKG2C+ clonotypes were found to form roughly 1.0-7.5% of CD8+ T cells in over five donors.

The sample was PBMCs. This sequence was found in a woman aged 18-30 years in good health. J is TRBJ2-1 and V is TRBV20-1; possibly TRBD1 for D (6 bases). The CDR3 DNA is TGCAGTGCCCCGAGGGGGAGTCCCTACAATGAGCAGTTCTTC. This gives the protein CSAPRGSPYNEQFF.